Here is one TCR beta chain with its context. This clonotype was picked up a small number of times. No antigen is known for it. One base away there is no much larger clone; base qualities are not given. PBMCs were isolated by Ficoll-Paque density gradient centrifugation. TCRdb lists the instrument as Illumina NovaSeq 6000. TCRalpha and TCRbeta cDNA libraries were built by 5'RACE with constant-segment primers, adding sample barcodes and unique molecular identifiers. Trizol reagent was used to extract RNA from every sample. Libraries were amplified in two PCR steps, with a second sample barcode and Illumina TruSeq adapters added in the second step. Libraries were sequenced on an Illumina NovaSeq with 2 x 150 bp paired-end reads. Per the source publication's procedure: The reads were demultiplexed and collapsed into UMI-guided consensus sequences using migec v1.2.7. Using mixcr v2.1.11, the UMI consensuses were aligned to TRA and TRB V and J templates and assembled into clonotypes. A clonotype was counted as expanded or contracted only when both edgeR and NoisET called the clonotype significant, with the noise models trained on biological replicates. For edgeR calls, the cutoffs were a false discovery rate-adjusted p below 0.01 and a log2 fold-change threshold of 1. As an exploratory analysis of dynamics, max-normalized trajectories of the 1000 most abundant clonotypes were examined with PCA combined with hierarchical clustering. The CD4 or CD8 phenotype of responding clones was assigned using the separately sequenced CD4+ and CD8+ repertoires. TCRdb took the public reads, trimmed them with fastp at Q25, ran MiXCR for clone calling and kept in-frame beta chains. Identical CDR3 proteins give one entry, which carries the most common genes and DNA. TCRdb's processing, not the study's, gives the V and J calls here. The sample table shows some 350,000 distinct CDR3 sequences, and 15% to 20% are seen once. The top ten clonotypes cover approximately 20% of the sample.

The sample originates from a study of T-cell memory formation after mild COVID-19 (dated by TCRdb to about 2021). For the study in its entirety: TCR sequence clusters from the two donors were found to be largely donor specific. T-cell clones expanding and contracting after mild COVID-19 in a couple of donors were tracked by longitudinal TCRalpha and TCRbeta repertoire sequencing. Two young, previously healthy adult volunteers, one female and one male, were included in the cohort. Points the paper makes about the study in general: The detection of some responding clones in pre-infection memory suggests that pre-existing cross-reactive memory T cells joined the SARS-CoV-2 response. Balanced CD4/CD8 phenotypes were observed for clones contracting from day 15 to 85, whereas a bias towards CD4+ was observed for a second wave of clones expanding from day 15 to 37. The second-wave clones that peaked on day 37 were not confirmed to be SARS-CoV-2 specific. Only two mild cases were covered by the study, and larger cohorts that include severe cases with pre-infection samples were considered necessary. Contracting CD4+ clones turned up mainly in the CM and EM memory subsets, whereas EMRA was where CD8+ clones were enriched.

CDR1 SGHNT and CDR2 YYREEE were looked up in the germline V gene (reference sequence). The CDR3, cysteine through phenylalanine, is 12 amino acids long. Only the CDR3 region is kept as DNA, spanning 36 bases read in frame from base 1. V sheds 2 bases and J sheds 5 bases, leaving 7 bases between their ends. Here the chain combines TRBV5-4 and TRBJ2-5; confidence is insufficient to name the D gene. Sequencing input: PBMCs or a T cell subset sorted from them (not recorded which). This clonotype originated in a man aged 18 to 29 who had mild COVID-19 (a few samples of this study predate the infection). The sample titles of this study are shuffled in the database, so cell type and time point are left out; the donor was told from shared clones. The DNA is TGTGCCAGCAGCTTTAGAAGCGAGACCCAGTACTTC. It translates as CASSFRSETQYF.